The source of this T cell receptor beta chain is a study of beta chain features in type 1 diabetes. Every isolated RNA sample was fully reverse transcribed, so sequencing captured expressed TCRB transcripts. Sequencing used immunoSEQ multiplex PCR; TCRdb keeps in-frame clones, though not all of them. The repertoire holds approximately 250,000 clones, with about a sixth as singletons. As to this clone: Its target is unknown.

V was pared by 8 bases and J by 5 bases, with 13 bases between. The germline V gene has CDR1 MDHEN and CDR2 SYDVKM. The CDR3 has 13 amino acids. General study results and limits: At VDJ recombination sites, type 1 diabetes patients had fewer insertions and more deleted nucleotides. The study left unresolved whether HLA type influences TCRB rearrangement. TCRB CDR3s from Type 1 diabetes patients were moderately but significantly shorter in all four CD4+ subsets.

Input material: naive CD4+ T cells from blood. This sequence was found in a man aged 30-40 years with type 1 diabetes. The rearrangement joins TRBV28 to TRBJ2-1; perhaps TRBD2 as D (6 bases). The CDR3 DNA reads TGTGCCAGCTGCCTGGGACTCCACAATGAGCAGTTCTTC. Protein: CASCLGLHNEQFF.